Below are 26 T cell receptor beta chains sequenced from a single sample in a study of shared clonotypes between healthy human individuals. TCRdb's copy holds only in-frame clones and misses some; the assay was immunoSEQ multiplex PCR. This sample has about 640,000 clones, with about two thirds found just once. The material sequenced was memory CD4+ T cells sorted from blood. This sample's subset: CD45RA-negative fraction. Source of these receptors: a woman aged 25-40 years in good health.

This chain joins TRBV7-6 and TRBJ2-3, with 8 bases matching TRBD2. Trimming cost V 1 base and J 6 bases; bases outside gene matches: 6. Germline assignment: CDR1 SGHVS and CDR2 FNYEAQ. This CDR3 spans 15 amino acids. The CDR3 protein is CASSLVGSGIDTQYF. The CDR3 nucleotides are TGTGCCAGCAGCTTAGTTGGTAGCGGGATTGATACGCAGTATTTT.

The CDR3 DNA follows: TGTGCCAGCATGACAGGGTCGTACACTGAAGCTTTCTTT. Its translation: CASMTGSYTEAFF. The chain uses TRBV19 and TRBJ1-1, with 7 bases that match TRBD1. From germline, CDR1 is LNHDA and CDR2 SQIVND (reference sequence). V was clipped by 9 bases and J by 3 bases; unmatched bases: 7. This CDR3 is 13 amino acids long.

In the case of this clone: This likely reflects a read error, since a far larger clone is one base away. The genes are TRBV19 and TRBJ2-1; 10 bases line up with TRBD2. Germline CDR1 LNHDA, CDR2 SQIVND (reference sequence). The CDR3 is made up of 16 amino acids. The CDR3: CTSSIRLAGEYNEQFF. The CDR3 region has the DNA TGTACCAGTAGTATTAGGCTAGCGGGAGAATACAATGAGCAGTTCTTC. Filled out from reference TRBV19 and TRBJ2-1, the complete variable domain reads DGGITQSPKYLFRKEGQNVTLSCEQNLNHDAMYWYRQDPGQGLRLIYYSQIVNDFQKGDIAEGYSVSREKKESFPLTVTSAQKNPTAFYLCTSSIRLAGEYNEQFFGPGTRLTVL.

The V gene is TRBV10-2, the J gene TRBJ2-1; TRBD2 is a possible D gene (6 bases). CDR1 and CDR2 (germline): WSHSY, SAAADI. Trimming removed 8 bases at V and 3 bases at J, with 14 bases between. This CDR3 region has 14 residues. The CDR3 loop is CASVTGVDYNEQFF. DNA of the CDR3: TGCGCCAGCGTCACGGGAGTGGACTACAATGAGCAGTTCTTC.

Note on this clone: Other nucleotide sequences in the sample specify the same CDR3. The chain has TRBV5-6 and TRBJ1-2; D uncertain. The CDR3 length is 13 residues. V gave up 2 bases and J gave up 1 base, with 6 bases separating them. The germline V gene encodes CDR1 SGHDT and CDR2 YYEEEE. The CDR3 loop reads CASSLADNYGYTF. The CDR3 bases are TGTGCCAGCAGCTTAGCAGATAACTATGGCTACACCTTC.

The chain recombines TRBV5-1 with TRBJ2-5, with no clear D. V was pared by 0 bases and J by 1 base, with 10 bases between. This CDR3 contains 15 residues. Germline CDR1 reads SGHRS; CDR2 reads YFSETQ. The CDR3 nucleotides are TGCGCCAGCAGCTTGGTAGGCAGATTCCAAGAGACCCAGTACTTC. It encodes CASSLVGRFQETQYF.

This rearrangement joins TRBV6-1 to TRBJ1-2; a possible D gene is TRBD1 (6 bases). Germline V gene lookup returns CDR1 MNHNS and CDR2 SASEGT. V dropped 3 bases and J dropped 4 bases, with 9 bases sitting between them. The CDR3 sequence is 13 residues long. The CDR3 DNA sequence: TGTGCCAGCAGTGACAGGGGTTTCTATGGCTACACCTTC. Protein sequence: CASSDRGFYGYTF.

The CDR3 DNA reads TGCGCCAGCAGTGAGGACAGGGGGCTTGGGGGAAACACCATATATTTT. Its translation is CASSEDRGLGGNTIYF. This rearrangement joins TRBV10-2 to TRBJ1-3; 10 bases map to TRBD1. The CDR3 is 16 amino acids. J gave up 4 bases and V 2 bases, and 5 bases lay outside the gene matches. CDR1 WSHSY and CDR2 SAAADI come from the germline V gene.

The chain uses TRBV19 and TRBJ2-3; 9 nucleotides match TRBD1. Germline loops: CDR1 LNHDA, CDR2 SQIVND (reference sequence). This CDR3 comprises 14 residues. V trimming: 5 bases; J trimming: 3 bases; junction bases outside the gene matches: 3. The CDR3 DNA reads TGTGCCAGTAGTCGACAGGGGGAAACAGATACGCAGTATTTT. Its translation: CASSRQGETDTQYF.

This chain joins TRBV7-2 and TRBJ2-5; no definite D call. Germline CDR1 is SGHTA and CDR2 is FQGNSA. V shed 1 base and J shed 4 bases, with 10 bases lying between them. The CDR3 sequence is 14 residues long. CDR3 DNA sequence: TGTGCCAGCAGCTTAGGCCTAAGCTCAGAGACCCAGTACTTC. It translates to CASSLGLSSETQYF.

The V and J genes are TRBV7-8 and TRBJ1-5, with a possible D match to TRBD1 (5 bases). This CDR3 comprises 16 residues. CDR1 is SGHVS and CDR2 is FQNEAQ in the germline V gene. Trimming stripped 5 bases from V and 5 bases from J, with 19 bases between. In DNA, the CDR3 is TGTGCCAGCAGCCCCTCCTTCGGGGGAGGTGATCAGCCCCAGCATTTT. It specifies CASSPSFGGGDQPQHF. Variable domain in full (rest from reference TRBV7-8 and TRBJ1-5): GAGVSQSPRYKVAKRGQDVALRCDPISGHVSLFWYQQALGQGPEFLTYFQNEAQLDKSGLPSDRFFAERPEGSVSTLKIQRTQQEDSAVYLCASSPSFGGGDQPQHFGDGTRLSIL.

The gene calls are TRBV6-1 and TRBJ1-5; TRBD1 might be the D (5 bases). V was trimmed by 4 bases and J by 3 bases, leaving 19 bases between them. CDR1 is MNHNS and CDR2 is SASEGT in the germline V gene. The CDR3 sequence is 17 residues long. The chain's CDR3 is CASSGSGEAGFNQPQHF. The DNA of the CDR3 is TGTGCCAGCAGTGGGTCGGGGGAGGCGGGATTCAATCAGCCCCAGCATTTT.

The V and J genes are TRBV2 and TRBJ2-5, with 9 bases that match TRBD1. CDR1 and CDR2 (germline): SNHLY, FYNNEI. This CDR3 spans 15 amino acids. J lost 1 base, V lost 1 base, and 1 base had no gene match. CDR3 bases: TGTGCCAGCAGTGAAGAGGGACAGGGCCAAGAGACCCAGTACTTC. It yields the protein CASSEEGQGQETQYF.

This clone occurred once. V is TRBV6-1 and J is TRBJ2-3; 9 positions agree with TRBD2. The CDR3 spans 14 residues. Germline V gene data show CDR1 as MNHNS and CDR2 as SASEGT. With 8 bases clipped from V and 11 bases from J, the junction kept 14 bases outside the gene matches. The CDR3 spells CASLRGREGLEQYF. CDR3 coding DNA: TGTGCCAGCCTCCGGGGGCGGGAGGGCCTCGAGCAGTATTTT.

This clone was counted only a few times. This rearrangement joins TRBV4-1 to TRBJ2-7, with a possible D match to TRBD1 (6 bases). Trimming took off 3 bases at V and 3 bases at J, with 12 bases between the two ends. Germline V gene data show CDR1 as MGHRA and CDR2 as YSYEKL. This CDR3 contains 14 residues. This CDR3 reads CASSHPGALYEQYF. The CDR3 nucleotides are TGCGCCAGCAGCCACCCAGGGGCCCTCTACGAGCAGTACTTC.

This clone was observed a handful of times. The chain employs TRBV7-2 and TRBJ2-7, with no clear D. CDR1 SGHTA and CDR2 FQGNSA come from the germline V gene. V lost 5 bases to trimming and J lost 1 base, with 21 bases between them. The CDR3 has 17 amino acids. The CDR3 reads CASSQSVMTARSYEQYF. CDR3 DNA sequence: TGTGCCAGCAGCCAATCGGTTATGACGGCAAGATCCTACGAGCAGTACTTC.

The chain has TRBV11-2 and TRBJ2-1, with 11 positions matching TRBD2. Per the germline V gene, CDR1 is SGHAT and CDR2 is FQNNGV. The V segment lost 3 bases and the J segment 7 bases; nucleotides outside the gene matches: 8. The CDR3 consists of 16 residues. In DNA form, the CDR3 reads TGTGCCAGCAGCTTCGGAAGACTAGCGGGAACGAATGAGCAGTTCTTC. Amino acids: CASSFGRLAGTNEQFF.

The CDR3 region is CASSARDGRREQYF. CDR3 in DNA: TGTGCCAGCAGTGCACGGGACGGCCGACGTGAGCAGTACTTC. The chain is built from TRBV6-5 and TRBJ2-7; either TRBD1 or TRBD2 may fit D (5 bases each). Germline CDR1 and CDR2: MNHEY and SVGAGI. Trimming took 5 bases from V and 7 from J, leaving 18 bases between them. The CDR3 spans 14 residues.

The chain couples TRBV28 to TRBJ2-7; D remains ambiguous. The CDR3 is 14 amino acids. The germline V gene encodes CDR1 MDHEN and CDR2 SYDVKM. The V and J ends lost 5 bases and 0 bases respectively, with 11 bases between them. CDR3 sequence (DNA): TGTGCCAGCAGTGTGGGGTTGAGCTCCTACGAGCAGTACTTC. This codes for CASSVGLSSYEQYF.

The sample holds a few counts of this clone. J is TRBJ2-7 and V is TRBV7-9, with D perhaps TRBD2 (7 bases). Trimming cost V 5 bases and J 3 bases, with 23 bases left between them. This CDR3 comprises 17 residues. Germline V gives CDR1 SEHNR, CDR2 FQNEAQ (reference sequence). In DNA, the CDR3 is TGTGCCAGCAGCCCCTCCAAAACTGGGGGGGCGGACTACGAGCAGTACTTC. It translates to CASSPSKTGGADYEQYF.

This clone was observed a few times. The chain carries TRBV10-1 and TRBJ2-1; D remains unclear. The V end lost 5 bases, the J end lost 2 bases, and 7 bases lay between the germline ends. Germline loops: CDR1 WNHNN, CDR2 SYGVQD (reference sequence). CDR3 length: 13 residues. CDR3 loop: CASSSTTYNEQFF. For the CDR3, the DNA is TGCGCCAGCAGTTCGACCACCTACAATGAGCAGTTCTTC.

The chain has TRBV6-5 and TRBJ2-7; D gene unclear. The CDR3 runs 15 residues. V dropped 5 bases and J dropped 2 bases, with 16 bases sitting between them. The V gene's germline CDR1 is MNHEY and CDR2 SVGAGI. The chain's CDR3 is CASSTSSYRTYEQYF. As DNA, the CDR3 is TGTGCCAGCAGTACCTCGAGTTATCGAACCTACGAGCAGTACTTC.

The V call is TRBV30, the J call TRBJ2-1; TRBD2 aligns across 9 bases. CDR3 length: 14 residues. V shed 2 bases and J 1 base; nucleotides not matched to a gene: 0. Germline V CDR1 and CDR2: GTSNPN, SVGIG (reference sequence). CDR3 coding DNA: TGTGCCTGGAGTCTAGCGGGGTCCTACAATGAGCAGTTCTTC. It is translated as CAWSLAGSYNEQFF.

The chain is built from TRBV7-6 and TRBJ2-2, with 8 bases that match TRBD1. With V trimmed by 6 bases and J by 5 bases, 2 bases remained unmatched. From germline, CDR1 is SGHVS and CDR2 FNYEAQ. This CDR3 is 13 amino acids long. The CDR3 loop is CASRGTGTGELFF. CDR3 coding DNA: TGTGCCAGCAGGGGGACAGGAACCGGGGAGCTGTTTTTT.

This chain joins TRBV28 and TRBJ1-1; D gene ambiguous. V was cut by 3 bases and J by 2 bases, with 7 bases left in between. Looked up from germline, CDR1 is MDHEN and CDR2 is SYDVKM. CDR3 size: 13 residues. CDR3 loop: CASSFTVNTEAFF. The CDR3, as DNA: TGTGCCAGCAGTTTCACAGTTAACACTGAAGCTTTCTTT.

The genes are TRBV7-9 and TRBJ1-4; 7 bases agree with TRBD1. Trimming took 2 bases from V and 0 from J; bases not matched to a gene: 6. The germline V gene has CDR1 SEHNR and CDR2 FQNEAQ (reference sequence). This CDR3 region has 17 residues. The CDR3 region has the DNA TGTGCCAGCAGCTTATTACAGGGGCTTACAACTAATGAAAAACTGTTTTTT. Its translation is CASSLLQGLTTNEKLFF.